Presented here are 18 T cell receptor beta chains from one specimen sequenced in a study of memory CD4+ T cells and cytomegalovirus serostatus. Clones were sequenced by immunoSEQ multiplex PCR, and TCRdb holds only the in-frame ones, with some missing. This table holds about 42,000 clones, around 72% found once. Single viable CD3+CD4+CD8-CD45RO+ cells were sorted as the memory CD4+ T cells. Sequencing was performed on memory CD4+ T cells from blood. Every receptor here comes from an adult in good health and CMV-seronegative.

This clone was seen a few times. The CDR3 region is CASSLGTGGNYGYTF. CDR3 DNA sequence: TGTGCCAGCAGCTTGGGTACAGGGGGCAACTATGGCTACACCTTC. The genes are TRBV5-4 and TRBJ1-2, with TRBD1 matching over 9 bases. The CDR3 spans 15 residues. The germline CDR1 and CDR2 sequences are SGHNT and YYREEE (reference sequence). J lost 2 bases, V lost 0 bases, and 2 bases had no gene match.

This chain links TRBV5-4 with TRBJ1-1, with a weak D call TRBD1 (5 bases). Trimming took off 3 bases at V and 8 bases at J, with 14 bases between the two ends. The length of the CDR3 is 13 residues. Looked up from germline, CDR1 is SGHNT and CDR2 is YYREEE (reference sequence). CDR3 sequence reads: CASSSGPTAEAFF. Here the CDR3 DNA reads TGTGCCAGCAGCTCGGGGCCAACTGCGGAAGCTTTCTTT.

The V gene is TRBV15, the J gene TRBJ1-5; D gene uncertain. The CDR3 consists of 15 residues. The V end lost 0 bases, the J end lost 3 bases, and 9 bases lay between the germline ends. CDR1 and CDR2 (germline): LNHNV, YYDKDF (reference sequence). The CDR3 is CATSRDFRSNQPQHF. The DNA of the CDR3 is TGTGCCACCAGCAGAGATTTTAGGTCCAATCAGCCCCAGCATTTT.

The genes are TRBV5-5 and TRBJ1-5; TRBD1 might be the D (6 bases). Trimming took 3 bases from V and 7 from J, leaving 11 bases between them. CDR1 is SGHKS, CDR2 YYEKEE, per germline (reference sequence). The CDR3 covers 13 residues. This CDR3 is CASSWDTTQPQHF. CDR3 nucleotides: TGTGCCAGCAGCTGGGACACCACCCAGCCCCAGCATTTT.

The V call is TRBV7-8, the J call TRBJ2-5; tentatively, D is TRBD2 (6 bases). Deletions cut 0 bases from V and 5 bases from J, with 13 bases between. The CDR3 sequence is 15 residues long. Germline V lookup: CDR1 SGHVS, CDR2 FQNEAQ. The CDR3 region is CASSLAPTAGETQYF. The CDR3 region has the DNA TGTGCCAGCAGCTTAGCACCGACTGCGGGGGAGACCCAGTACTTC.

The V call is TRBV25-1, the J call TRBJ2-1; 11 nucleotides align to TRBD2. CDR1 MGHDK and CDR2 SYGVNS come from the germline V gene. The CDR3 sequence is 15 residues long. After removal of 2 bases from V and 5 bases from J, the junction contained 2 bases not matched to a gene. The CDR3 sequence: CASSEGSGGDNEQFF. In DNA form, the CDR3 reads TGTGCCAGCAGTGAAGGTAGCGGGGGGGACAATGAGCAGTTCTTC.

The chain has TRBV7-2 and TRBJ1-6; D may be TRBD1 (6 bases). V was shortened by 10 bases and J by 2 bases, with 18 bases between the two germline ends. CDR1 is SGHTA and CDR2 is FQGNSA in the germline V gene. CDR3 length equals 16 residues. The CDR3, as DNA: TGTGCCACCTCCCCCCCGGACAGTCCCTATAATTCACCCCTCCACTTT. It translates to CATSPPDSPYNSPLHF.

The rearrangement joins TRBV6-1 to TRBJ1-6; D unresolved. The germline V and J ends were trimmed by 7 bases and 7 bases, with 11 bases remaining between them. This CDR3 comprises 13 residues. Germline V gene sequence: CDR1 MNHNS, CDR2 SASEGT. CDR3 sequence (DNA): TGTGCCAGCATGAACCCGGGGAATTCACCCCTCCACTTT. It is translated as CASMNPGNSPLHF.

This clone was seen more than once but under ten times. Other DNA sequences from this sample encode an identical CDR3 as well. The chain employs TRBV7-3 and TRBJ2-7; D not resolved. This CDR3 is built from 15 residues. Germline-derived CDR1 and CDR2 are SGHTA and FQGTGA. Trimming cost V 2 bases and J 3 bases, with 14 bases left between them. This chain's CDR3 is CASSLSGGPLYEQYF. CDR3 bases: TGTGCCAGCAGCTTATCAGGTGGGCCCCTCTACGAGCAGTACTTC.

The rearrangement uses TRBV30 and TRBJ1-5, with a tentative D call TRBD1 (5 bases). Germline V gives CDR1 GTSNPN, CDR2 SVGIG (reference sequence). There are 13 residues in the CDR3. Trimming cost V 2 bases and J 8 bases, with 13 bases left between them. Written as DNA, the CDR3 is TGTGCCTGGAGTCAAAGGGGTGTTGAGCCCCAGCATTTT. The encoded protein is CAWSQRGVEPQHF.

This chain links TRBV5-4 with TRBJ1-6, with a weak D call TRBD1 (6 bases). The V end lost 3 bases, the J end lost 11 bases, and 18 bases lay between the germline ends. Germline-derived CDR1 and CDR2 are SGHNT and YYREEE (reference sequence). The CDR3 covers 15 residues. CDR3 in DNA: TGTGCCAGCAGCTCCCAGGGGCGTCAAGGGACACCCCTCCACTTT. It yields the protein CASSSQGRQGTPLHF.

V is TRBV7-9 and J is TRBJ1-1; possible D gene TRBD1, 6 bases. Trimming shortened V by 5 bases and J by 0 bases, and 7 bases separated the two germline ends. Looked up from germline, CDR1 is SEHNR and CDR2 is FQNEAQ (reference sequence). The CDR3 consists of 13 residues. The CDR3: CASSRGVNTEAFF. CDR3 nucleotides: TGTGCCAGCAGCAGGGGGGTGAACACTGAAGCTTTCTTT.

The chain links TRBV27 to TRBJ1-6; 7 positions agree with TRBD1. V was pared by 0 bases and J by 8 bases, with 7 bases of the junction left unmatched. CDR1 and CDR2 from the germline V gene are MNHEY and SMNVEV (reference sequence). This CDR3 comprises 16 residues. The CDR3 loop reads CASSLSRGGWDSPLHF. CDR3 sequence (DNA): TGTGCCAGCAGTTTATCTCGAGGGGGCTGGGATTCACCCCTCCACTTT.

The chain employs TRBV4-2 and TRBJ2-3, with TRBD2 matching over 9 bases. V was pared by 0 bases and J by 1 base, with 5 bases of the junction left unmatched. Germline CDR1 and CDR2: LGHNA and YNFKEQ. CDR3 length equals 17 residues. The CDR3 region has the DNA TGTGCCAGCAGCCAAGAAAAGGGCGGGGGGGGCACAGATACGCAGTATTTT. The encoded protein is CASSQEKGGGGTDTQYF.

This sequence joins TRBV28 and TRBJ2-2; no firm D call. The CDR3 runs to 16 residues. The V gene lost 2 bases and the J gene lost 0 bases, with 10 bases spanning the gap. Per the germline V gene, CDR1 is MDHEN and CDR2 is SYDVKM. The CDR3 bases are TGTGCCAGCAGTTTAGCGGCTACGCCGAACACCGGGGAGCTGTTTTTT. It yields the protein CASSLAATPNTGELFF.

This clone was seen more than once but under ten times. The gene calls are TRBV14 and TRBJ2-7; D unresolved. From germline, CDR1 is SGHDN and CDR2 FVKESK. Trimming removed 3 bases at V and 6 bases at J, with 12 bases between. The CDR3 is 13 residues long. The CDR3 DNA follows: TGTGCCAGCAGCCATTATATGGATCGCGAGCAGTACTTC. Protein product: CASSHYMDREQYF.

This clone has more than one count but fewer than ten. The J gene is TRBJ2-7, the V gene TRBV19; TRBD2 might be the D (6 bases). Germline CDR1 reads LNHDA; CDR2 reads SQIVND (reference sequence). Trimming shortened V by 5 bases and J by 0 bases, and 26 bases separated the two germline ends. The CDR3 loop spans 19 amino acids. This CDR3 reads CASSVYRGAGGTSSYEQYF. The DNA of the CDR3 is TGTGCCAGTAGTGTCTATAGGGGAGCTGGAGGGACCAGCTCCTACGAGCAGTACTTC.

In its sample, this clone was seen once. The chain recombines TRBV5-6 with TRBJ2-7, with no clear D. V gave up 3 bases and J gave up 4 bases, with 11 bases separating them. The CDR3 sequence is 13 residues long. Germline V gene data show CDR1 as SGHDT and CDR2 as YYEEEE. CDR3 sequence (DNA): TGTGCCAGCAGCTGGGAACAGCCTTACGAGCAGTACTTC. Translated: CASSWEQPYEQYF.